Listed below are T cell receptor beta chains from one sample, sequenced in a study of blood T cell repertoires in COVID-19. Libraries were prepared by immunoSEQ multiplex PCR; TCRdb keeps only in-frame clonotypes and omits some of them. The sample yields under 250,000 clones, roughly four fifths seen once. Input material: PBMCs or T cells enriched from blood (not recorded which). These receptors all stem from a woman in her fifties or sixties who had recovered from COVID-19. The CDR3 runs from the conserved cysteine through the conserved F or W. The order of the fields is J gene, clone size, V gene, D gene, CDR3 protein, CDR3 DNA. The D gene is left open where the match is weak. Rows give clone size only sometimes, using once, few, many, or a class for an expanded clone.

>TRBJ2-2|NA|TRBV7-7|TRBD1
CASSLDRGSTGELFF
TGTGCCAGCAGCCTCGACAGGGGGTCCACCGGGGAGCTGTTTTTT
>TRBJ2-5|NA|TRBV5-1|TRBD2
CASSTGGGEGQETQYF
TGCGCCAGCAGCACGGGGGGTGGAGAGGGCCAAGAGACCCAGTACTTC
>TRBJ2-1|NA|TRBV5-6|TRBD2
CASSLIMSGRVYNEQFF
TGTGCCAGCAGCCTCATTATGAGCGGGAGGGTCTACAATGAGCAGTTCTTC
>TRBJ2-1|NA|TRBV2|NA
CASSATRGFGQNNEQFF
TGTGCCAGCAGTGCAACACGGGGGTTCGGGCAGAACAATGAGCAGTTCTTC
>TRBJ2-7|NA|TRBV7-2|NA
CASSLSSYEQYF
TGTGCCAGCAGCCTGAGCTCCTACGAGCAGTACTTC
>TRBJ2-3|NA|TRBV11-2|TRBD1
CASSSRTGGITDTQYF
TGTGCCAGCAGCTCCCGGACAGGGGGCATCACAGATACGCAGTATTTT
>TRBJ2-3|many|TRBV7-9|TRBD2
CASSLEGLTDTQYF
TGTGCCAGCAGCTTGGAGGGACTAACAGATACGCAGTATTTT
>TRBJ1-1|NA|TRBV12-3/TRBV12-4|TRBD1
CASRTGGTEAFF
TGTGCCAGCAGGACAGGGGGCACTGAAGCTTTCTTT
>TRBJ1-1|NA|TRBV15|TRBD1
CATSLRTGRTEAFF
TGTGCCACCAGCCTCCGGACAGGACGGACTGAAGCTTTCTTT
>TRBJ1-2|NA|TRBV4-3|NA
CASSQATAPGFSYGYTF
TGCGCCAGCAGCCAAGCGACAGCCCCTGGGTTTAGCTATGGCTACACCTTC
>TRBJ2-7|NA|TRBV9|NA
CASSVGLGSPYEQYF
TGTGCCAGCAGCGTAGGACTCGGCAGCCCGTACGAGCAGTACTTC
>TRBJ2-2|few|TRBV7-9|TRBD2
CASSFRALAGGLNTGELFF
TGTGCCAGCAGCTTCCGGGCCTTAGCGGGAGGTCTGAACACCGGGGAGCTGTTTTTT